The clone carrying this TCR beta chain turned up a few times. The antigen is unknown. Germline CDR1 SGHDN, CDR2 FVKESK. Trimming stripped 4 bases from V and 0 bases from J, with 12 bases between. CDR3 length: 15 amino acids. The record originates from a study of human T cells and chemical hapten exposure. Study information: Patch tests containing 0.01% DPC, applied to the upper back, were read at 6 days. The patients, most of them female, presented with alopecia areata, totalis or universalis.

Study-wide findings and caveats: TCRs at high frequency, those above 1 in 1000, did not change with DPC sensitization. More PT1 expanded TCRs went with higher patch test scores.

TCRdb reprocessed the RACE reads via MiXCR and lists one record per CDR3 protein. The sample includes tens of thousands of distinct CDR3 sequences, under 13% of them seen just once. As for time point: patch test 1, 2 weeks after DPC sensitization. Treatment: therapeutic diphenylcyclopropenone sensitization with weekly scalp DPC. The material was whole blood, obtained in connection with sensitization to the hapten diphenylcyclopropenone (DPC). The sequence was collected from a woman between 45 and 65 years old with alopecia areata. Some clones in this sample may be carry-over from other donors' samples. The J gene is TRBJ1-1, the V gene TRBV14; the D is unclear. CDR3: CASSLRTGMNTEAFF. The CDR3 DNA follows: TGTGCCAGCAGCCTCCGGACGGGGATGAACACTGAAGCTTTCTTT.